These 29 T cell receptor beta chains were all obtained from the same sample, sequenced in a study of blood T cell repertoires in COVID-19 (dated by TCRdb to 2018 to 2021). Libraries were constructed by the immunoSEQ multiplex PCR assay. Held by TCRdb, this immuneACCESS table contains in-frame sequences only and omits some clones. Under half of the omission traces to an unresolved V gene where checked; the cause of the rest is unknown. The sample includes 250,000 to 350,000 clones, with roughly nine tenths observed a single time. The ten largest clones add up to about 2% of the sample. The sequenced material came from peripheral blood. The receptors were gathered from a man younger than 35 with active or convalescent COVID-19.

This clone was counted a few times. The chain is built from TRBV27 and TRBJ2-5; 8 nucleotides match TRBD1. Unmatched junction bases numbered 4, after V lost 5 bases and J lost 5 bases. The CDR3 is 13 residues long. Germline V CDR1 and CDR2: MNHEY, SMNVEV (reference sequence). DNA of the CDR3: TGTGCCAGCAGTGACAGGGGCTTGGAGACCCAGTACTTC. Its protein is CASSDRGLETQYF.

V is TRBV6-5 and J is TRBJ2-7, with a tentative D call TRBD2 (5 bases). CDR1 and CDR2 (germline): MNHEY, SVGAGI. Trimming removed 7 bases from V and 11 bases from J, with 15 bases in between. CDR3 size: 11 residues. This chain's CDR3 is CASTHLQRKYF. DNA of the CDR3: TGTGCCAGCACTCACCTCCAGCGGAAGTACTTC.

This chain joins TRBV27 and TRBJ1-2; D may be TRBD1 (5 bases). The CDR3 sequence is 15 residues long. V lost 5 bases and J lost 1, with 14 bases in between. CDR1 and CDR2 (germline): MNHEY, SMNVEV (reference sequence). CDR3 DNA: TGTGCCAGCAGTCCTGACAGCGCCATTAACTATGGCTACACCTTC. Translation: CASSPDSAINYGYTF.

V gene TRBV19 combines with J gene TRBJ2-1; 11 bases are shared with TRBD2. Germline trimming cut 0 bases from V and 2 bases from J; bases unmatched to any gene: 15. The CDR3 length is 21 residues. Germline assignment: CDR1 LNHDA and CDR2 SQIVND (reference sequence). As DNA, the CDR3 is TGTGCCAGTAGTATAGAGGAGATTAGACTAGCGGGAAACCTCCCCTACAATGAGCAGTTCTTC. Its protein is CASSIEEIRLAGNLPYNEQFF. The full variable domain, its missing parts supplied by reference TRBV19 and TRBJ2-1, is DGGITQSPKYLFRKEGQNVTLSCEQNLNHDAMYWYRQDPGQGLRLIYYSQIVNDFQKGDIAEGYSVSREKKESFPLTVTSAQKNPTAFYLCASSIEEIRLAGNLPYNEQFFGPGTRLTVL.

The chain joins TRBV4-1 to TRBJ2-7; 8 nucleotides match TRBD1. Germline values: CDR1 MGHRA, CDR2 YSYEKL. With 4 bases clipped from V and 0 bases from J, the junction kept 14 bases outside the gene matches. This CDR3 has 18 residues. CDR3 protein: CASSRGPRTGKFSYEQYF. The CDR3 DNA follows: TGCGCCAGCAGCCGAGGGCCTCGGACAGGGAAGTTCTCCTACGAGCAGTACTTC.

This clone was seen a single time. This chain's CDR3 is CASSAGTSVYNEQFF. DNA for the CDR3: TGTGCCAGCAGCGCCGGGACTAGCGTATACAATGAGCAGTTCTTC. The chain links TRBV7-3 to TRBJ2-1, with 10 bases identical to TRBD2. CDR1 and CDR2 (germline): SGHTA, FQGTGA. J was trimmed by 4 bases and V by 5 bases; bases with no gene match: 5. The CDR3 sequence is 15 residues long.

CDR3 loop: CASSRVGTADGYTF. Here the CDR3 DNA reads TGTGCCAGCTCACGGGTCGGGACAGCAGATGGCTACACCTTC. V and J are TRBV18 and TRBJ1-2; 7 bases align to TRBD1. The CDR3 runs 14 residues. The germline V gene has CDR1 KGHSH and CDR2 LQKENI. Germline trimming cut 4 bases from V and 6 bases from J; bases unmatched to any gene: 8.

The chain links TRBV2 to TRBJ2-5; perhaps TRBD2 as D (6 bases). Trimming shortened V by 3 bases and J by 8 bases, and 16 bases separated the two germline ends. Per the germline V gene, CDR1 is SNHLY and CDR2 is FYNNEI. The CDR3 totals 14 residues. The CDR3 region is CASSDLYGGYTQYF. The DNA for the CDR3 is TGTGCCAGCAGTGATTTATACGGGGGTTATACCCAGTACTTC.

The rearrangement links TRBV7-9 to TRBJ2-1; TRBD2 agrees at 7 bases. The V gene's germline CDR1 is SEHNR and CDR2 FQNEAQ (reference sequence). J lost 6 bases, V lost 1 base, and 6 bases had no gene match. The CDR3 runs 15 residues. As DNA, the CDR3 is TGTGCCAGCAGCTTAGGCGGGAGCAAGCCCAATGAGCAGTTCTTC. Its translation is CASSLGGSKPNEQFF.

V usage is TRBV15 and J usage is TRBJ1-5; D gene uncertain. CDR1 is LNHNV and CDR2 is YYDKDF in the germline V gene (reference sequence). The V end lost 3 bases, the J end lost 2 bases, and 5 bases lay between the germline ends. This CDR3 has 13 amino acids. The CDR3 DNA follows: TGTGCCACCAGCAGCCGGGGCAATCAGCCCCAGCATTTT. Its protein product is CATSSRGNQPQHF.

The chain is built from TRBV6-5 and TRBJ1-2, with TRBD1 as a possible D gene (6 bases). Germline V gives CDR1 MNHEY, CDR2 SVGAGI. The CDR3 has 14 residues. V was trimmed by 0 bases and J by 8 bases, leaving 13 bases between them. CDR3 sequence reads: CASSYSGGLAGYTF. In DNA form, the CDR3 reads TGTGCCAGCAGTTACTCGGGGGGGCTAGCAGGCTACACCTTC.

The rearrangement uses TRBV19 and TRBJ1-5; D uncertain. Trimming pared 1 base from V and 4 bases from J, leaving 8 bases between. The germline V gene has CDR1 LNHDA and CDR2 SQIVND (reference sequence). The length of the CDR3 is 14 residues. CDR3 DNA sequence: TGTGCCAGTAGTATAGCCGCGGATAATCAGCCCCAGCATTTT. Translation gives CASSIAADNQPQHF. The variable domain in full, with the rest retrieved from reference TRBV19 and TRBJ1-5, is DGGITQSPKYLFRKEGQNVTLSCEQNLNHDAMYWYRQDPGQGLRLIYYSQIVNDFQKGDIAEGYSVSREKKESFPLTVTSAQKNPTAFYLCASSIAADNQPQHFGDGTRLSIL.

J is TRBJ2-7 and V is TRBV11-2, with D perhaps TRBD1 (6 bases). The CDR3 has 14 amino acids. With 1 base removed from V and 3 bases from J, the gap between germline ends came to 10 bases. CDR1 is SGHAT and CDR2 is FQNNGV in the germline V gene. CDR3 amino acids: CASSLVLGGYEQYF. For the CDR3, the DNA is TGTGCCAGCAGCTTAGTTTTAGGGGGCTACGAGCAGTACTTC. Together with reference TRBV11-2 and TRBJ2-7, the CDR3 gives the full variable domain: EAGVAQSPRYKIIEKRQSVAFWCNPISGHATLYWYQQILGQGPKLLIQFQNNGVVDDSQLPKDRFSAERLKGVDSTLKIQPAKLEDSAVYLCASSLVLGGYEQYFGPGTRLTVT.

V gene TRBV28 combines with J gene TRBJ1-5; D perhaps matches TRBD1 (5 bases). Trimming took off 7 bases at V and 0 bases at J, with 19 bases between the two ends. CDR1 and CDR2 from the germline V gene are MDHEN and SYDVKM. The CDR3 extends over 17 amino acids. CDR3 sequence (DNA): TGTGCCAGCACCTCGCCCTACCTAGACAGTAGCAATCAGCCCCAGCATTTT. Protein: CASTSPYLDSSNQPQHF.

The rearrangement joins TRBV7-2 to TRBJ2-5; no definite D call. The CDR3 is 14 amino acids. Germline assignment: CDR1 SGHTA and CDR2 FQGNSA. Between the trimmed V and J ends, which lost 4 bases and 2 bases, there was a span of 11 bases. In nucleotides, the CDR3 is TGTGCCAGCAGCTATAGCACTACTCAAGAGACCCAGTACTTC. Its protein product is CASSYSTTQETQYF.

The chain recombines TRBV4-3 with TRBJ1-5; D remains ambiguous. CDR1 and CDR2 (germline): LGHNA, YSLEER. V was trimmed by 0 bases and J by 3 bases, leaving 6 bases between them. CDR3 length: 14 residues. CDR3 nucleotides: TGCGCCAGCAGCCAAGATTTGGCCAATCAGCCCCAGCATTTT. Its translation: CASSQDLANQPQHF.

The CDR3 loop is CASSFSRVVNTEAFF. Here the CDR3 DNA reads TGTGCCAGCAGTTTCTCCAGGGTGGTGAACACTGAAGCTTTCTTT. The chain carries TRBV27 and TRBJ1-1; possibly TRBD1 for D (5 bases). Germline V gene data show CDR1 as MNHEY and CDR2 as SMNVEV (reference sequence). Trimming removed 3 bases at V and 0 bases at J, with 11 bases between. CDR3 length: 15 amino acids.

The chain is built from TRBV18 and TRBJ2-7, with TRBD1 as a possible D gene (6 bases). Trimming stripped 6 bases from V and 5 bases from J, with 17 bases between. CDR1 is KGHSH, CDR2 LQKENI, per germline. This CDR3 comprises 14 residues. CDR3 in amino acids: CASSPLGQQNEQYF. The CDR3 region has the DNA TGTGCCAGCTCTCCCCTCGGACAGCAGAACGAGCAGTACTTC. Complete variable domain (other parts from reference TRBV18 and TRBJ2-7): NAGVMQNPRHLVRRRGQEARLRCSPMKGHSHVYWYRQLPEEGLKFMVYLQKENIIDESGMPKERFSAEFPKEGPSILRIQQVVRGDSAAYFCASSPLGQQNEQYFGPGTRLTVT.

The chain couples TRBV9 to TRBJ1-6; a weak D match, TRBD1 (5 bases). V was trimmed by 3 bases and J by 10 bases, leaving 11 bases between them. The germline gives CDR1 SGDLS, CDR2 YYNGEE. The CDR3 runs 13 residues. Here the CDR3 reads CASSARQQSPLHF. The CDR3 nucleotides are TGTGCCAGCAGCGCGAGACAGCAATCACCCCTCCACTTT.

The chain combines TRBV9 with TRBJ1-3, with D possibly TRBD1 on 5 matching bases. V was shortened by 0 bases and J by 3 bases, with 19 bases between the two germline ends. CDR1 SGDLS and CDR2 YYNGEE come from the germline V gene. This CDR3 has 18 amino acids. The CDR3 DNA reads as TGTGCCAGCAGCGTAGCAGTAGACAGCCAGAGTTATGGAAACACCATATATTTT. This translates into CASSVAVDSQSYGNTIYF.

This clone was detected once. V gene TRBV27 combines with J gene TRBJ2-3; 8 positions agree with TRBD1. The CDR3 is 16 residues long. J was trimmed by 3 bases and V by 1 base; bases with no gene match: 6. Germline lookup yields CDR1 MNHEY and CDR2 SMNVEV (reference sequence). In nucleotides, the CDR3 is TGTGCCAGCAGTTTATTCCGGACAGGGATAACAGATACGCAGTATTTT. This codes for CASSLFRTGITDTQYF.

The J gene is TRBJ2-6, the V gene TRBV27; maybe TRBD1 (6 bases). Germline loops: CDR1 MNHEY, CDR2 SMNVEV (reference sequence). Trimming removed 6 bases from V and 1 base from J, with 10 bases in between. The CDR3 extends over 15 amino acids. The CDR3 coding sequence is TGTGCCAGCAGCGAACAGGGTTCTGGGGCCAACGTCCTGACTTTC. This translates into CASSEQGSGANVLTF.

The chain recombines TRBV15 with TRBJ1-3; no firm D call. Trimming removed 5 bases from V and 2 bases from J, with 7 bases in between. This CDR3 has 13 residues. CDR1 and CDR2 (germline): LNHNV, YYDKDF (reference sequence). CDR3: CATSYLAGNTIYF. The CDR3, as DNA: TGTGCCACCAGCTACTTGGCTGGAAACACCATATATTTT.

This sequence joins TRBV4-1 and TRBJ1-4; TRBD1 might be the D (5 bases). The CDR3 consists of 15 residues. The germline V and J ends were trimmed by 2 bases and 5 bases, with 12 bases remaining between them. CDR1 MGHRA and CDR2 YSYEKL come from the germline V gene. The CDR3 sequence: CASSQWWQGNEKLFF. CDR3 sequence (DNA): TGCGCCAGCAGCCAATGGTGGCAGGGAAATGAAAAACTGTTTTTT.

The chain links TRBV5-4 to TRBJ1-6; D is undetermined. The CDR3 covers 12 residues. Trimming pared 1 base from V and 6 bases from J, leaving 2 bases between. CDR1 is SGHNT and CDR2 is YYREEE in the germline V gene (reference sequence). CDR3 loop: CASSLLNSPLHF. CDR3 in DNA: TGTGCCAGCAGCTTGCTTAATTCACCCCTCCACTTT.

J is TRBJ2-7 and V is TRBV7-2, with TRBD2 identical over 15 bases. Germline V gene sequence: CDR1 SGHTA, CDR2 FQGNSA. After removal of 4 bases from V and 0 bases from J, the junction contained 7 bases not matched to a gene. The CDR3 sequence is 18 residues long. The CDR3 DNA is TGTGCCAGCAGCTCAAAGGGACTAGCGGGGGGCCCCTCCTACGAGCAGTACTTC. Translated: CASSSKGLAGGPSYEQYF.

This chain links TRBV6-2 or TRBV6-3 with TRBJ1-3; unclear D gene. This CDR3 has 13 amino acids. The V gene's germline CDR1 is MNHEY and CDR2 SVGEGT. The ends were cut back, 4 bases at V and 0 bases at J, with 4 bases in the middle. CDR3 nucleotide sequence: TGTGCCAGCAGTTCCATCTCTGGAAACACCATATATTTT. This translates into CASSSISGNTIYF.

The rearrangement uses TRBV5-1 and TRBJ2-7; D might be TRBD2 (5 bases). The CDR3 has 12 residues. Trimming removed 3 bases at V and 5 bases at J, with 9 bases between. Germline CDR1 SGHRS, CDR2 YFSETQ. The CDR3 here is CASSSEDHEQYF. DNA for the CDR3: TGCGCCAGCAGCTCGGAGGACCACGAGCAGTACTTC.

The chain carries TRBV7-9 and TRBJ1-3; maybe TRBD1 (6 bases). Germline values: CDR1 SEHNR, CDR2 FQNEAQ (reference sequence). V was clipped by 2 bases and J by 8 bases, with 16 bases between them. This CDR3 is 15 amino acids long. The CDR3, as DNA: TGTGCCAGCAGCTTATTTGGGCAGGGGATGGACACCATATATTTT. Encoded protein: CASSLFGQGMDTIYF.